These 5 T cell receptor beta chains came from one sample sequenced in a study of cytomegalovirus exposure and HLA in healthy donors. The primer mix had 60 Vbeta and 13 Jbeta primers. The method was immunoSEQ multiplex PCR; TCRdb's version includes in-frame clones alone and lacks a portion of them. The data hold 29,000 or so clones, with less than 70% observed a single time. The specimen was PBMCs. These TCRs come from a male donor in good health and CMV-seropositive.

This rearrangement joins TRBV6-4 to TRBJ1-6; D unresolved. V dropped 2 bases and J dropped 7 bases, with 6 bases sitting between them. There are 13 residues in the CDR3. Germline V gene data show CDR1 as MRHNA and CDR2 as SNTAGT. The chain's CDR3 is CASSDRENSPLHF. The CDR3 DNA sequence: TGTGCCAGCAGTGACAGGGAGAATTCACCCCTCCACTTT.

CDR3 DNA sequence: TGTGCCAGCCAGTCCACGTCCAGCGTCTCCTACGAGCAGTACTTC. Translated, it gives CASQSTSSVSYEQYF. The chain employs TRBV7-9 and TRBJ2-7; D unresolved. Germline CDR1 reads SEHNR; CDR2 reads FQNEAQ (reference sequence). V was trimmed by 8 bases and J by 0 bases, leaving 17 bases between them. The CDR3 contains 15 residues.

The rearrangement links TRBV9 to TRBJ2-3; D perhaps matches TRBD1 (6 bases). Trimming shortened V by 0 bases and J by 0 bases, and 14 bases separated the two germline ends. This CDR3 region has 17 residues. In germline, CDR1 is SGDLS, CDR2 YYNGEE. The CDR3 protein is CASSVDRPGASTDTQYF. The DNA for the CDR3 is TGTGCCAGCAGCGTAGACCGGCCAGGGGCCAGCACAGATACGCAGTATTTT.

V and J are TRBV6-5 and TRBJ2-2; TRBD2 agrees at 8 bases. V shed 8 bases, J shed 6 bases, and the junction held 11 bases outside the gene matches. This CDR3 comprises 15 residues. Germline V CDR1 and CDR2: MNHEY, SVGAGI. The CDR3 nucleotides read TGTGCCAGCGGACCGGACGGGGGGGCCGCCGGGGAGCTGTTTTTT. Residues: CASGPDGGAAGELFF.

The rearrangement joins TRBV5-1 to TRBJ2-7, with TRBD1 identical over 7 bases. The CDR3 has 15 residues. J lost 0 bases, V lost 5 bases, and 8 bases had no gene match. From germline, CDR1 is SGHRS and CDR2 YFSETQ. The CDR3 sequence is CASSPGTVDSYEQYF. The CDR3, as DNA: TGCGCCAGCAGTCCCGGGACAGTGGACTCCTACGAGCAGTACTTC.